A selection of T cell receptor beta chains follows, all from one sample in a study of blood T cells in healthy people across ages. TCRdb called the 5' RACE reads again in MiXCR, with one record for every CDR3 protein. The table has 1.5 million to 2 million distinct CDR3 sequences, under 30% seen once; the top ten hold 7% to 9%. The sequenced sample consisted of blood. All receptors come from a woman aged 25 to 39 in good health. The CDR3 runs from the conserved cysteine through the conserved F or W. The D gene is left open where the match is weak. Expanded clones get a size class; other rows say once, few or many, or leave the size out.

v_gene,d_gene,abundance,j_gene,CDR3aa,CDR3nt
TRBV10-3,NA,few,TRBJ1-2,CAISGVDFGGYTF,TGTGCCATCAGTGGCGTCGACTTTGGTGGCTACACCTTC
TRBV5-1,NA,NA,TRBJ2-1,CASSLPSGAEQFF,TGCGCCAGCAGCTTACCCTCGGGGGCCGAGCAGTTCTTC
TRBV7-3,TRBD1,NA,TRBJ1-5,CASDRDSPQNQPQHF,TGTGCCAGCGACCGGGACAGCCCCCAAAATCAGCCCCAGCATTTT
TRBV5-1,TRBD1,NA,TRBJ2-6,CASSSGQGRWSGANVLTF,TGCGCCAGTAGCTCCGGACAGGGTAGGTGGTCTGGGGCCAACGTCCTGACTTTC
TRBV5-6,TRBD1,NA,TRBJ2-1,CVSSSPGQGNEQFF,TGTGTCAGCAGCTCTCCGGGACAGGGGAATGAGCAGTTCTTC
TRBV20-1,TRBD2,many,TRBJ2-3,CSAETSGGGMQYF,TGCAGTGCCGAGACTAGCGGGGGGGGAATGCAGTATTTT
TRBV7-6,NA,many,TRBJ2-1,CASSPSPQGNEQFF,TGTGCCAGCAGCCCGAGCCCACAGGGCAATGAGCAGTTCTTC
TRBV5-1,NA,NA,TRBJ2-7,CASSLDSTVAYEQYF,TGCGCCAGCAGCCTGGACTCGACTGTCGCCTACGAGCAGTACTTC
TRBV7-2,TRBD2,few,TRBJ2-1,CASSRGLAGGGNEQFF,TGTGCCAGCAGCCGCGGACTAGCGGGAGGGGGGAATGAGCAGTTCTTC
TRBV12-3/TRBV12-4,NA,NA,TRBJ1-2,CASRDSEDYGYTF,TGTGCCAGCAGAGACAGTGAGGACTATGGCTACACCTTC
TRBV20-1,TRBD2,NA,TRBJ2-7,CSAFSTSGKPYEQYF,TGCAGTGCTTTCTCGACTAGCGGGAAGCCCTACGAGCAGTACTTC
TRBV5-1,TRBD2,many,TRBJ2-7,CASSLVSGGTYEQYF,TGCGCCAGCAGCTTGGTTAGCGGGGGGACCTACGAGCAGTACTTC
TRBV28,TRBD1,many,TRBJ2-1,CASSPGQGGSYNEQFF,TGTGCCAGCAGCCCTGGACAGGGAGGCTCCTACAATGAGCAGTTCTTC
TRBV10-1,NA,NA,TRBJ2-7,CASSESIVRGHEQYF,TGCGCCAGCAGTGAGTCGATTGTGCGGGGCCACGAGCAGTACTTC
TRBV19,NA,NA,TRBJ1-1,CASSYGAGWNTEAFF,TGTGCCAGTAGTTATGGGGCAGGGTGGAACACTGAAGCTTTCTTT
TRBV29-1,TRBD1,NA,TRBJ2-7,CSVGRQGRSYEQYF,TGCAGCGTTGGACGACAGGGGCGGTCCTACGAGCAGTACTTC
TRBV5-1,TRBD1,many,TRBJ2-3,CASSLEGQGADTQYF,TGCGCCAGCAGCTTGGAGGGCCAGGGGGCAGATACGCAGTATTTT
TRBV19,TRBD2,few,TRBJ2-5,CASRIVAGSETQYF,TGTGCCAGTAGGATAGTAGCGGGGTCGGAGACCCAGTACTTC
TRBV28,TRBD1,few,TRBJ2-7,CASGLSGTGTYEQYF,TGTGCCAGCGGACTGTCAGGGACAGGGACCTACGAGCAGTACTTC
TRBV29-1,TRBD1,many,TRBJ2-7,CSVELSQGYSYEQYF,TGCAGCGTTGAACTATCACAGGGGTACTCCTACGAGCAGTACTTC
TRBV7-2,NA,many,TRBJ2-3,CASSFSTDTQYF,TGTGCCAGCAGCTTTAGCACAGATACGCAGTATTTT
TRBV18,NA,NA,TRBJ2-7,CASSPGTMSSYNEQYF,TGTGCCAGCTCACCCGGGACCATGAGCTCCTACAATGAGCAGTACTTC
TRBV5-1,NA,few,TRBJ2-3,CASSHGPGAVGTDTQYF,TGCGCCAGCAGCCATGGGCCGGGGGCTGTAGGCACAGATACGCAGTATTTT
TRBV14,TRBD1,few,TRBJ2-1,CASSQFGAGGYNEQFF,TGTGCCAGCAGCCAATTTGGGGCAGGGGGATACAATGAGCAGTTCTTC
TRBV5-1,TRBD2,NA,TRBJ2-5,CASRAGGPIQETQYF,TGCGCCAGCAGGGCGGGGGGGCCGATCCAAGAGACCCAGTACTTC
TRBV7-9,NA,NA,TRBJ2-3,CASSSVPRDTQYF,TGTGCCAGCAGCTCCGTCCCGAGGGATACGCAGTATTTT